Listed here are 32 T cell receptor beta chains from one sample, sequenced in a study of cytotoxic CD8 clonotypes in ibrutinib-treated CLL. This table comes from immunoSEQ multiplex PCR, and its TCRdb copy is limited to in-frame clones, with some not included. The repertoire has hundreds of thousands of clones, under 70% of them found once; the top ten carry under 8%. Sequenced material: PBMCs, taken after 36 months of ibrutinib treatment. These receptors all come from a human donor with chronic lymphocytic leukemia.

The chain is built from TRBV2 and TRBJ1-6, with D unclear. Germline V gene lookup returns CDR1 SNHLY and CDR2 FYNNEI. V was shortened by 7 bases and J by 0 bases, with 13 bases between the two germline ends. The CDR3 is 16 residues long. This chain's CDR3 is CASIPDSGSYNSPLHF. The CDR3 bases are TGTGCCAGCATTCCCGACTCGGGCTCCTATAATTCACCCCTCCACTTT. Based on the CDR3 plus reference TRBV2 and TRBJ1-6, the full variable domain is EPEVTQTPSHQVTQMGQEVILRCVPISNHLYFYWYRQILGQKVEFLVSFYNNEISEKSEIFDDQFSVERPDGSNFTLKIRSTKLEDSAMYFCASIPDSGSYNSPLHFGNGTRLTVT.

The chain combines TRBV7-9 with TRBJ2-7; 8 nucleotides agree with TRBD1. This CDR3 has 14 residues. Germline CDR1 reads SEHNR; CDR2 reads FQNEAQ (reference sequence). V was pared by 5 bases and J by 3 bases, with 6 bases of the junction left unmatched. Written as DNA, the CDR3 is TGTGCCAGCAGCAGTGCGACAGGGGACTACGAGCAGTACTTC. Translation gives CASSSATGDYEQYF.

On this clone: This CDR3 is missing its conserved last phenylalanine or tryptophan, likely due to a read error. Because the CDR3's place on the DNA is in doubt, the DNA is left out and the CDR3 is given as listed by TCRdb. This chain joins TRBV2 and TRBJ1-2. CDR1 is SNHLY, CDR2 FYNNEI, per germline. The CDR3 is 8 amino acids in total, end residues counted. The CDR3 loop is CASGGLVV.

The chain joins TRBV9 to TRBJ2-5; tentatively, D is TRBD1 (6 bases). The germline CDR1 and CDR2 sequences are SGDLS and YYNGEE. V lost 4 bases, J lost 5 bases, and 15 bases lay in between. The CDR3 runs to 14 residues. CDR3 in DNA: TGTGCCAGCAGCCCCCACCCCGACAGGGAGACCCAGTACTTC. Translated: CASSPHPDRETQYF.

The V gene is TRBV11-2, the J gene TRBJ1-2, with D unclear. The germline V gene has CDR1 SGHAT and CDR2 FQNNGV. CDR3 length: 14 residues. V lost 1 base and J lost 4, with 10 bases in between. The CDR3 region has the DNA TGTGCCAGCAGCTTAGTCTGGGCCGCCTATGGCTACACCTTC. As protein: CASSLVWAAYGYTF.

This clone has just a few counts. This sequence joins TRBV7-3 and TRBJ2-1; D not certain. The CDR3 loop spans 12 amino acids. Between the trimmed V and J ends, which lost 2 bases and 10 bases, there was a span of 9 bases. Germline assignment: CDR1 SGHTA and CDR2 FQGTGA. The CDR3 region has the DNA TGTGCCAGCAGCTTATTGCTAGGGGAGCAGTTCTTC. Its protein product is CASSLLLGEQFF. Variable domain in full (rest from reference TRBV7-3 and TRBJ2-1): GAGVSQTPSNKVTEKGKYVELRCDPISGHTALYWYRQSLGQGPEFLIYFQGTGAADDSGLPNDRFFAVRPEGSVSTLKIQRTERGDSAVYLCASSLLLGEQFFGPGTRLTVL.

CDR3 region: CASSQDREFYNEQFF. CDR3 DNA: TGCGCCAGCAGCCAAGATCGGGAGTTCTACAATGAGCAGTTCTTC. This chain links TRBV4-3 with TRBJ2-1, with a possible D match to TRBD2 (6 bases). V gave up 0 bases and J gave up 3 bases, with 9 bases separating them. This CDR3 contains 15 residues. Germline V gene sequence: CDR1 LGHNA, CDR2 YSLEER.

V usage is TRBV5-1 and J usage is TRBJ2-5, with 12 bases aligning to TRBD2. V was pared by 1 base and J by 2 bases, with 9 bases of the junction left unmatched. The CDR3 spans 18 residues. CDR1 and CDR2 (germline): SGHRS, YFSETQ. The CDR3 region has the DNA TGCGCCAGCAGCTTGCAGCCGAGTGGACTAGCGGGACAAGAGACCCAGTACTTC. This translates into CASSLQPSGLAGQETQYF.

The rearrangement uses TRBV25-1 and TRBJ2-5, with D perhaps assigned TRBD1 or TRBD2 (6 bases each). The ends were cut back, 3 bases at V and 3 bases at J, with 23 bases in the middle. The CDR3 is made up of 18 amino acids. CDR1 MGHDK and CDR2 SYGVNS come from the germline V gene. CDR3 loop: CASSDFWEEITGKETQYF. DNA of the CDR3: TGTGCCAGCAGTGATTTTTGGGAGGAGATCACAGGGAAAGAGACCCAGTACTTC.

V is TRBV28 and J is TRBJ1-2; 7 bases line up with TRBD1. V shed 2 bases, J shed 3 bases, and the junction held 9 bases outside the gene matches. This CDR3 comprises 16 residues. The germline V gene encodes CDR1 MDHEN and CDR2 SYDVKM. The CDR3, as DNA: TGTGCCAGCAGTTTAATGGAAGGGGGCGCCGACTATGGCTACACCTTC. This encodes CASSLMEGGADYGYTF.

The chain is built from TRBV27 and TRBJ2-3; 11 bases match TRBD2. V gave up 6 bases and J gave up 11 bases; unmatched junction bases: 10. Germline CDR1 is MNHEY and CDR2 is SMNVEV (reference sequence). This CDR3 is 14 amino acids long. In DNA form, the CDR3 reads TGTGCCAGCAGCAACCTAGCGGGGGGCCTCCAGCAGTATTTT. Amino acid sequence: CASSNLAGGLQQYF.

The rearrangement links TRBV28 to TRBJ2-7; D gene unclear. Trimming left V 1 base short and J 2 bases short, with 3 bases between. The CDR3 is 12 amino acids. CDR1 is MDHEN and CDR2 is SYDVKM in the germline V gene. The CDR3 DNA reads as TGTGCCAGCAGTTTATTTCCCTACGAGCAGTACTTC. Its protein is CASSLFPYEQYF.

The V gene is TRBV2, the J gene TRBJ1-1; the match to TRBD1 covers 7 bases. Germline loops: CDR1 SNHLY, CDR2 FYNNEI. The CDR3 has 13 residues. With V trimmed by 6 bases and J by 7 bases, 8 bases remained unmatched. The CDR3: CASREQGTGEAFF. CDR3 DNA sequence: TGTGCCAGCAGGGAACAGGGGACCGGTGAAGCTTTCTTT.

This rearrangement joins TRBV18 to TRBJ2-4; 9 nucleotides align to TRBD1. J gave up 1 base and V 1 base, and 5 bases lay outside the gene matches. The CDR3 length is 17 residues. The germline gives CDR1 KGHSH, CDR2 LQKENI. The CDR3 sequence: CASSPRLQGAAKNIQYF. For the CDR3, the DNA is TGTGCCAGCTCACCACGATTACAGGGGGCGGCCAAAAACATTCAGTACTTC.

DNA of the CDR3: TGTGCCAGCAGCTTGGAAGTTGCGGGGCCTGAAGCTTTCTTT. Protein: CASSLEVAGPEAFF. The chain employs TRBV5-5 and TRBJ1-1; perhaps TRBD1 as D (5 bases). V was shortened by 0 bases and J by 6 bases, with 12 bases between the two germline ends. Germline CDR1 SGHKS, CDR2 YYEKEE (reference sequence). The CDR3 runs 14 residues.

The table lists this clone with a few counts. The gene calls are TRBV18 and TRBJ2-3; weak D call: TRBD2 (6 bases). The V end was cut by 5 bases, the J end by 2 bases, with 23 bases between. Per germline, CDR1 KGHSH and CDR2 LQKENI. The CDR3 totals 18 residues. In DNA, the CDR3 is TGTGCCAGCTCAGCGGAGCAGACTAGACGTCCTTTCACAGATACGCAGTATTTT. Its translation is CASSAEQTRRPFTDTQYF.

The genes are TRBV2 and TRBJ2-4; 7 nucleotides agree with TRBD2. There are 15 residues in the CDR3. The V segment lost 2 bases and the J segment 1 base; nucleotides outside the gene matches: 2. Germline V gene data show CDR1 as SNHLY and CDR2 as FYNNEI. The CDR3 region is CASSERSGAKNIQYF. CDR3 in DNA: TGTGCCAGCAGTGAACGTAGCGGGGCCAAAAACATTCAGTACTTC. The full variable domain, completed using reference TRBV2 and TRBJ2-4, is EPEVTQTPSHQVTQMGQEVILRCVPISNHLYFYWYRQILGQKVEFLVSFYNNEISEKSEIFDDQFSVERPDGSNFTLKIRSTKLEDSAMYFCASSERSGAKNIQYFGAGTRLSVL.

The CDR3 DNA sequence: TGTGCCAGCAGCGGGTCGGATACGCAGTATTTT. It encodes CASSGSDTQYF. The V and J genes are TRBV9 and TRBJ2-3; D is unclear. V shed 3 bases and J shed 6 bases, with 5 bases lying between them. This CDR3 region has 11 residues. CDR1 is SGDLS and CDR2 is YYNGEE in the germline V gene.

There are a few counts of this clone. The chain combines TRBV18 with TRBJ2-1; D call uncertain. This CDR3 spans 12 amino acids. Trimming cost V 3 bases and J 8 bases, with 8 bases left between them. Germline CDR1 KGHSH, CDR2 LQKENI. CDR3 in amino acids: CASSPSRDEQFF. The CDR3 nucleotides are TGTGCCAGCTCACCGAGTCGGGATGAGCAGTTCTTC.

This chain links TRBV15 with TRBJ2-2; D gene uncertain. In germline, CDR1 is LNHNV, CDR2 YYDKDF (reference sequence). V lost 0 bases and J 5 bases, leaving 13 bases between the germline ends. The CDR3 has 16 residues. The CDR3 DNA is TGTGCCACCAGCAGAGATACCGGTGCTCATACCGGGGAGCTGTTTTTT. Translation gives CATSRDTGAHTGELFF.

This chain uses TRBV28 with TRBJ2-7; 8 nucleotides line up with TRBD1. Germline V gene sequence: CDR1 MDHEN, CDR2 SYDVKM. This CDR3 spans 14 amino acids. J was trimmed by 3 bases and V by 9 bases; bases with no gene match: 10. This CDR3 reads CASIRTGLDYEQYF. The CDR3 bases are TGTGCCAGTATCCGGACAGGGTTGGACTACGAGCAGTACTTC.

V is TRBV9 and J is TRBJ2-2; 12 positions agree with TRBD2. The ends lost 2 bases at V and 3 bases at J; junction bases unmatched: 5. Germline CDR1 reads SGDLS; CDR2 reads YYNGEE. CDR3 length: 17 residues. The CDR3 coding sequence is TGTGCCAGCAGCGTTGCGACTAGCGGGGGCTACACCGGGGAGCTGTTTTTT. Amino acids: CASSVATSGGYTGELFF. The full variable domain, with the rest looked up from reference TRBV9 and TRBJ2-2, is DSGVTQTPKHLITATGQRVTLRCSPRSGDLSVYWYQQSLDQGLQFLIQYYNGEERAKGNILERFSAQQFPDLHSELNLSSLELGDSALYFCASSVATSGGYTGELFFGEGSRLTVL.

This clone was picked up many times. The chain recombines TRBV29-1 with TRBJ2-5; 8 nucleotides match TRBD1. This CDR3 has 14 amino acids. CDR1 is SQVTM, CDR2 ANQGSEA, per germline. V dropped 7 bases and J dropped 4; count of bases not matched to a gene: 11. CDR3 protein: CSAQGGQVAETQYF. The CDR3 coding sequence is TGCAGCGCTCAGGGGGGACAGGTGGCAGAGACCCAGTACTTC.

With respect to this clone: The same CDR3 also results from other DNA sequences found in this sample. This chain connects TRBV7-2 to TRBJ1-2; no definite D call. This CDR3 comprises 13 residues. V lost 0 bases, J lost 5 bases, and 7 bases lay in between. The germline V gene encodes CDR1 SGHTA and CDR2 FQGNSA. The CDR3 reads CASSLAGSYGYTF. The DNA of the CDR3 is TGTGCCAGCAGCTTAGCTGGCAGTTATGGCTACACCTTC.

CDR3 nucleotides: TGTGCCAGCTCACCAGCGGGGAACTCCTACGAGCAGTACTTC. Translated: CASSPAGNSYEQYF. The rearrangement joins TRBV18 to TRBJ2-7; TRBD2 is a possible D gene (6 bases). The CDR3 runs 14 residues. The V end was cut by 2 bases, the J end by 0 bases, with 8 bases between. The V gene's germline CDR1 is KGHSH and CDR2 LQKENI.

This chain joins TRBV5-1 and TRBJ2-5; 12 positions agree with TRBD2. The J call is uncertain, as TRBJ2-7 better fits the DNA end. Germline V lookup: CDR1 SGHRS, CDR2 YFSETQ. This CDR3 has 15 residues. CDR3 region: CASSSAGTSGYEQYF. The CDR3 DNA reads TGCGCCAGCAGCTCCGCCGGGACTAGCGGGTACGAGCAGTACTTC.

The sample holds one count of this clone. The V call is TRBV6-6, the J call TRBJ2-7; 10 bases align to TRBD1. Germline trimming cut 5 bases from V and 2 bases from J; bases unmatched to any gene: 6. Germline V gene sequence: CDR1 MNHNY, CDR2 SVGAGI (reference sequence). CDR3 length: 15 residues. This CDR3 reads CASSDRGQDPYEQYF. The CDR3 DNA is TGTGCCAGCAGTGACAGGGGGCAGGATCCCTACGAGCAGTACTTC.

The rearrangement uses TRBV9 and TRBJ2-1; 7 bases match TRBD2. The germline V gene has CDR1 SGDLS and CDR2 YYNGEE. Germline trimming cut 4 bases from V and 0 bases from J; bases unmatched to any gene: 7. The CDR3 is 16 residues long. CDR3 sequence reads: CASSPPGGSSYNEQFF. CDR3 bases: TGTGCCAGCAGCCCCCCGGGCGGGAGCTCCTACAATGAGCAGTTCTTC.

This chain links TRBV7-2 with TRBJ1-5; D not resolved. Trimming cost V 4 bases and J 0 bases, with 4 bases left between them. Germline CDR1 reads SGHTA; CDR2 reads FQGNSA. The CDR3 runs 13 residues. CDR3 bases: TGTGCCAGCAGCTCGGATAGCAATCAGCCCCAGCATTTT. Translated, it gives CASSSDSNQPQHF.

The CDR3 sequence: CASSYRPMEETQYF. CDR3 coding DNA: TGTGCCAGCAGCTACCGTCCGATGGAAGAGACCCAGTACTTC. The chain has TRBV2 and TRBJ2-5; no clear D gene. The CDR3 has 14 amino acids. Trimming cost V 6 bases and J 3 bases, with 14 bases left between them. Germline V lookup: CDR1 SNHLY, CDR2 FYNNEI.

This clone has a handful of counts. The chain is built from TRBV6-1 and TRBJ1-3; D gene unclear. Per the germline V gene, CDR1 is MNHNS and CDR2 is SASEGT. V lost 3 bases to trimming and J lost 9 bases, with 18 bases between them. This CDR3 region has 15 residues. The DNA of the CDR3 is TGTGCCAGCAGTGACTACGGAAACTTTGGCGGCACCATATATTTT. Its translation is CASSDYGNFGGTIYF.

This clone was seen a few times. The genes are TRBV6-6 and TRBJ2-3; 8 bases map to TRBD2. CDR3 length equals 12 residues. CDR1 is MNHNY and CDR2 is SVGAGI in the germline V gene (reference sequence). V gave up 10 bases and J gave up 4 bases; unmatched junction bases: 4. CDR3 nucleotides: TGTGCCACCCGGGGGGGTTCAGATACGCAGTATTTT. Its protein product is CATRGGSDTQYF.